The 32 T cell receptor beta chains below come from one sample, sequenced in a study of CXCR3-negative and CXCR3-positive naive CD8 T cells. 5' RACE with UMI labels generated the TRB cDNA libraries. One entry per CDR3 protein, without DNA, is what TCRdb gives after re-calling the 5' RACE reads. The table lists tens of thousands of distinct CDR3 sequences, with approximately 1.1% in the top ten. Sequencing input: naive CXCR3- CD8+ T cells from blood. Subset in this sample: CD45RO-CCR7+CD27+CD95- naive CD8+ T cells lacking CXCR3 (TNR3-). These receptors came from a human donor in good health. Some clones in this sample may be carry-over from other donors' samples.

The CDR3 loop is CSVEFAEAGGPYEQYF. The rearrangement links TRBV29-1 to TRBJ2-7; TCRdb selects TRBD2, and the lack of DNA leaves this call unchecked. Germline CDR1 reads SQVTM; CDR2 reads ANQGSEA. This CDR3 spans 16 amino acids.

The chain couples TRBV7-9 to TRBJ2-7; TCRdb returns TRBD1, unconfirmable since there is no DNA. The CDR3 is made up of 14 amino acids. CDR1 is SEHNR, CDR2 FQNEAQ, per germline (reference sequence). The chain's CDR3 is CASSPRAETYEQYF.

This chain links TRBV4-1 with TRBJ2-7; absent DNA, TCRdb's TRBD1 call cannot be checked. Germline assignment: CDR1 MGHRA and CDR2 YSYEKL. There are 16 residues in the CDR3. The CDR3 sequence: CASSQLGTGTSYEQYF.

This sequence joins TRBV29-1 and TRBJ2-7. The CDR3 covers 11 residues. CDR1 is SQVTM and CDR2 is ANQGSEA in the germline V gene. The CDR3 loop is CSVHENYEQYF.

V gene TRBV20-1 combines with J gene TRBJ2-7; there is no DNA to check the TCRdb D call of TRBD2. The CDR3 consists of 13 residues. CDR1 is DFQATT, CDR2 SNEGSKA, per germline (reference sequence). The CDR3 here is CSAQTSGAYEQYF.

V and J are TRBV12-3 or TRBV12-4 and TRBJ2-1; TCRdb designates TRBD2, a call that cannot be tested without DNA. The CDR3 has 15 amino acids. CDR3: CASTETSGGVYEQFF.

The J gene is TRBJ2-4, the V gene TRBV20-1. Per germline, CDR1 DFQATT and CDR2 SNEGSKA (reference sequence). CDR3 length: 16 residues. The CDR3 reads CSARDPATLAKNIQYF.

This chain joins TRBV5-1 and TRBJ2-3. This CDR3 is built from 12 residues. Per germline, CDR1 SGHRS and CDR2 YFSETQ. The CDR3 sequence: CTSSLNYDTQYF.

The chain links TRBV15 to TRBJ2-7; TCRdb's D call, TRBD1, is unchecked because there is no DNA. The CDR3 runs 14 residues. Germline V gene sequence: CDR1 LNHNV, CDR2 YYDKDF (reference sequence). CDR3 loop: CATSRKRQGDGQYF.

The chain has TRBV20-1 and TRBJ2-7. This CDR3 has 14 amino acids. From germline, CDR1 is DFQATT and CDR2 SNEGSKA (reference sequence). This CDR3 is CSARDTAGLYEQYF.

This chain uses TRBV29-1 with TRBJ2-2; without DNA, the TCRdb call of TRBD1 cannot be checked. The CDR3 extends over 15 amino acids. The V gene's germline CDR1 is SQVTM and CDR2 ANQGSEA. The CDR3 sequence: CSVEGGQGAAGELFF.

The J gene is TRBJ2-3, the V gene TRBV7-2; TCRdb's assignment of TRBD1 cannot be checked, as there is no DNA. The CDR3 totals 17 residues. The germline gives CDR1 SGHTA, CDR2 FQGNSA. CDR3: CASSLPAGTGDLDTQYF.

The J gene is TRBJ2-7, the V gene TRBV5-1; TCRdb outputs TRBD1, but without DNA this stays unchecked. The CDR3 contains 16 residues. CDR1 is SGHRS, CDR2 YFSETQ, per germline. The CDR3 is CASSLARDRSSYEQYF.

The chain combines TRBV9 with TRBJ1-5; TCRdb indicates TRBD1, and absent DNA this call remains unverified. CDR1 SGDLS and CDR2 YYNGEE come from the germline V gene. This CDR3 is built from 15 residues. The CDR3 loop reads CASSSSGRGNQPQHF.

The chain employs TRBV29-1 and TRBJ1-2; TCRdb's D gene call, TRBD1, goes unchecked for lack of DNA. The CDR3 covers 11 residues. The germline CDR1 and CDR2 sequences are SQVTM and ANQGSEA. The CDR3 reads CSVRDSYGYTF.

The chain joins TRBV2 to TRBJ2-1; TCRdb proposes TRBD2, but this gene call is untestable without DNA. This CDR3 spans 14 amino acids. CDR1 and CDR2 (germline): SNHLY, FYNNEI. The CDR3 region is CASWPSGDYNEQFF.

The gene calls are TRBV6-5 and TRBJ1-2; TCRdb calls TRBD1, which cannot be checked without DNA. The CDR3 has 17 residues. The V gene's germline CDR1 is MNHEY and CDR2 SVGAGI. The CDR3 loop is CASSYSSGGPSMEGYTF.

The rearrangement joins TRBV29-1 to TRBJ2-2; TCRdb's D gene call, TRBD1, goes unchecked for lack of DNA. Germline V gives CDR1 SQVTM, CDR2 ANQGSEA. The CDR3 is made up of 14 amino acids. CDR3 region: CSVAGTGGTGELFF.

The chain uses TRBV14 and TRBJ2-5; TCRdb reports TRBD2, a call that lacks DNA to check it against. Germline V gene data show CDR1 as SGHDN and CDR2 as FVKESK. CDR3 size: 15 residues. The CDR3 spells CASSRAGLLQETQYF.

The chain carries TRBV6-2 or TRBV6-3 and TRBJ2-7. CDR3 size: 14 residues. CDR1 is MNHEY and CDR2 is SVGEGT in the germline V gene. CDR3: CASSYPRNAYEQYF.

The chain carries TRBV5-1 and TRBJ2-7. The CDR3 totals 13 residues. Germline V gene lookup returns CDR1 SGHRS and CDR2 YFSETQ. CDR3 amino acids: CASSFDTFYEQYF.

The genes are TRBV9 and TRBJ2-7. In germline, CDR1 is SGDLS, CDR2 YYNGEE. The CDR3 is made up of 15 amino acids. Here the CDR3 reads CASSEGQGGNCEQYF.

This rearrangement joins TRBV4-3 to TRBJ2-7. The CDR3 totals 14 residues. Germline V lookup: CDR1 LGHNA, CDR2 YSLEER. This CDR3 is CASSQSRDSYEQYF.

CDR3 sequence: CASSYETSGVADTQYF. This sequence joins TRBV7-6 and TRBJ2-3; TCRdb's D call, TRBD2, is unchecked because there is no DNA. Germline CDR1 reads SGHVS; CDR2 reads FNYEAQ. The CDR3 has 16 residues.

The rearrangement joins TRBV20-1 to TRBJ2-5; the D call from TCRdb, TRBD2, cannot be confirmed without DNA. The CDR3 runs 15 residues. Germline loops: CDR1 DFQATT, CDR2 SNEGSKA (reference sequence). This CDR3 reads CSARAERGGLKTQYF.

The rearrangement uses TRBV29-1 and TRBJ2-1. The germline CDR1 and CDR2 sequences are SQVTM and ANQGSEA. The CDR3 spans 16 residues. CDR3 amino acids: CSVEDPGRSSYNEQFF.

The V and J genes are TRBV9 and TRBJ2-1; checking the TCRdb D call of TRBD1 is not possible without DNA. There are 20 residues in the CDR3. The germline gives CDR1 SGDLS, CDR2 YYNGEE. The CDR3 reads CASSVPQTPLTRGTYNEQFF. Variable domain in full (rest from reference TRBV9 and TRBJ2-1): DSGVTQTPKHLITATGQRVTLRCSPRSGDLSVYWYQQSLDQGLQFLIQYYNGEERAKGNILERFSAQQFPDLHSELNLSSLELGDSALYFCASSVPQTPLTRGTYNEQFFGPGTRLTVL.

The gene calls are TRBV5-6 and TRBJ1-1; TCRdb outputs TRBD1, but without DNA this stays unchecked. The CDR3 contains 13 residues. Germline CDR1 is SGHDT and CDR2 is YYEEEE. The CDR3: CTSSYRDRGEAFF.

CDR3 protein: CASSYGGRGTQYF. The chain carries TRBV6-2 or TRBV6-3 and TRBJ2-3; TCRdb designates TRBD1, a call that cannot be tested without DNA. CDR1 MNHEY and CDR2 SVGEGT come from the germline V gene. The CDR3 contains 13 residues.

This chain joins TRBV6-2 or TRBV6-3 and TRBJ2-1; TCRdb selects TRBD2, and the lack of DNA leaves this call unchecked. Germline lookup yields CDR1 MNHEY and CDR2 SVGEGT. This CDR3 comprises 15 residues. The CDR3 sequence: CASSYGRGGHNEQFF.

The genes are TRBV5-1 and TRBJ1-6. This CDR3 has 15 residues. The germline CDR1 and CDR2 sequences are SGHRS and YFSETQ. The chain's CDR3 is CASSLDRSWDSPLHF.

The chain employs TRBV13 and TRBJ1-1. The CDR3 sequence is 12 residues long. Germline CDR1 and CDR2: PRHDT and FYEKMQ (reference sequence). CDR3: CASSVENTEAFF.